This T cell receptor beta chain was recovered during a study of T-cell reconstitution after alpha-beta-depleted transplantation in children. CDR3 length: 16 amino acids. Germline V gene lookup returns CDR1 SGHTA and CDR2 FQGNSA. Trimming cost V 3 bases and J 4 bases, with 17 bases left between them. A library of TCRbeta sequences, prepared with unique molecular identifiers, was generated. Using its own MiXCR run on the PCR reads, TCRdb lists one record per CDR3 protein. Seen here are 450,000 to 600,000 distinct CDR3 sequences, approximately 32% observed once, and the top ten hold under 3%. The TCR sequence derives from a human donor who donated a stem cell graft to a child with aplastic anemia. This sample comprised PBMCs from the stem cell graft donor, obtained from the stem cell graft. The V gene is TRBV7-2, the J gene TRBJ2-3; D is possibly TRBD2 (6 bases). DNA for the CDR3: TGTGCCAGCAGCTTGCAGGGCGGGACGGGGGCAGATACGCAGTATTTT. Translation gives CASSLQGGTGADTQYF.